This paragraph covers one T cell receptor (beta chain) sequence. The antigen is undetermined. These data come from a study of post-analysis software for immune sequencing data. Findings and caveats of the study: With TRBV5-6, TRBV5-1 and TRBV20-1 included, about five TRBV segments were more frequent in patients than in controls.

The CDR3 runs to 17 residues. Per the germline V gene, CDR1 is MNHNS and CDR2 is SASEGT. V lost 2 bases and J 7 bases, leaving 24 bases between the germline ends. cDNA libraries for TCR beta contained unique molecular identifiers. TCRdb fed the PCR reads into MiXCR, producing one record per CDR3 protein. The sample lists hundreds of thousands of distinct CDR3 sequences, about 27% seen once, with roughly 0.54% in the top ten. Sequencing was done on a sample of blood. This clonotype originated in a girl under 18 with multiple sclerosis. This rearrangement joins TRBV6-1 to TRBJ2-7; D remains unclear. The CDR3 sequence: CASSEPVWRLAYNEQYF. Here the CDR3 DNA reads TGTGCCAGCAGTGAACCAGTCTGGCGCCTGGCATACAATGAGCAGTACTTC.